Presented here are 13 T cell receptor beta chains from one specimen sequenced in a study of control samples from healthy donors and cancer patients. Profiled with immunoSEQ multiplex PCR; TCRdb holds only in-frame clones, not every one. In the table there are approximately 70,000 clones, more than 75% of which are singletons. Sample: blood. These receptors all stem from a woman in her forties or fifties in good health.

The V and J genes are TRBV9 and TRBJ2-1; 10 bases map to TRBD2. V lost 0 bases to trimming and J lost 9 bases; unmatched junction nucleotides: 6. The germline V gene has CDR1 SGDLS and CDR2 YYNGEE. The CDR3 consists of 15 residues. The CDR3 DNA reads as TGTGCCAGCAGCGTAGGTCTAGCGGGAGTAAGTGAGCAGTTCTTC. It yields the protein CASSVGLAGVSEQFF.

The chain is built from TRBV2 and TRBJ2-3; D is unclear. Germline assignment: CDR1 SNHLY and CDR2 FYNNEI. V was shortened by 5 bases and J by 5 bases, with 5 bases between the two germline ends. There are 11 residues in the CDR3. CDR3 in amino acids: CASSSKDTQYF. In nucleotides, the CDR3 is TGTGCCAGCAGTTCGAAAGATACGCAGTATTTT.

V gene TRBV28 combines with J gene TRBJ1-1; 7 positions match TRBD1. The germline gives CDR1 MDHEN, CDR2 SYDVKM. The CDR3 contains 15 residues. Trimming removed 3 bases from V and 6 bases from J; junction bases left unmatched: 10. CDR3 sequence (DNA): TGTGCCAGCAGTTTGCAGGGGGTAAGGTGGGCTGAAGCTTTCTTT. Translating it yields CASSLQGVRWAEAFF.

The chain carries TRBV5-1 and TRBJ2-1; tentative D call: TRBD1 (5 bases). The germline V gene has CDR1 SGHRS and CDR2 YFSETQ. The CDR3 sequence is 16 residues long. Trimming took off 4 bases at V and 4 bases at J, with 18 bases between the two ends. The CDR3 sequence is CASSPDGQGYYNEQFF. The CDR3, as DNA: TGCGCCAGCAGCCCCGACGGGCAGGGCTATTACAATGAGCAGTTCTTC.

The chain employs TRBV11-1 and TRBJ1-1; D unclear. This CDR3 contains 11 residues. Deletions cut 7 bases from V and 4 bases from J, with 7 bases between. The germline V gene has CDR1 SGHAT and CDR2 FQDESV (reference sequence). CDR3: CASTPSTEAFF. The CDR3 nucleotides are TGTGCCAGCACTCCAAGCACTGAAGCTTTCTTT.

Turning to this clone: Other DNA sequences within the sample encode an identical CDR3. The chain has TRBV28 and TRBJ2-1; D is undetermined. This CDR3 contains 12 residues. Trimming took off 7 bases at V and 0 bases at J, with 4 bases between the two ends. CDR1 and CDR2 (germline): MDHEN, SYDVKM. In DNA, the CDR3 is TGTGCCAGCATATCCTCCTACAATGAGCAGTTCTTC. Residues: CASISSYNEQFF.

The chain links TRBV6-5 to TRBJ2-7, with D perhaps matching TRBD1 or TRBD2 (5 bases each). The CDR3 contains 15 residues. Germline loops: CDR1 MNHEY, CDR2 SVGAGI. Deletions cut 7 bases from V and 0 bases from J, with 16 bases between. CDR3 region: CASISGRNPSYEQYF. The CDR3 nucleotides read TGTGCCAGCATATCGGGACGGAATCCCTCCTACGAGCAGTACTTC.

The CDR3 DNA sequence: TGTGCCAGCAGTGGCACAGGGGGGACACTAAACTATGGCTACACCTTC. Its translation is CASSGTGGTLNYGYTF. This chain connects TRBV28 to TRBJ1-2, with 8 bases that match TRBD1. The ends lost 5 bases at V and 2 bases at J; junction bases unmatched: 10. The CDR3 spans 16 residues. Germline loops: CDR1 MDHEN, CDR2 SYDVKM.

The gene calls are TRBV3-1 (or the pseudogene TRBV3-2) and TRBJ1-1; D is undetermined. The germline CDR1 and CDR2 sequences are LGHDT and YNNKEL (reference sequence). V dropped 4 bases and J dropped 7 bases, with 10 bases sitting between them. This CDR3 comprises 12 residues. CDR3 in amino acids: CASSLLKIEAFF. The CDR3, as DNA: TGTGCCAGCAGCCTTTTAAAGATTGAAGCTTTCTTT.

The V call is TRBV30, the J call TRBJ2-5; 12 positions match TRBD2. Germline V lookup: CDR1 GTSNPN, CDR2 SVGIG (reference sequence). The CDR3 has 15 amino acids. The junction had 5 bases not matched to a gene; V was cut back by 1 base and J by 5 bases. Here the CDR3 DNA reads TGTGCCTGGAGTGACGCGACTAGCGGGAGTGAGACCCAGTACTTC. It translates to CAWSDATSGSETQYF.

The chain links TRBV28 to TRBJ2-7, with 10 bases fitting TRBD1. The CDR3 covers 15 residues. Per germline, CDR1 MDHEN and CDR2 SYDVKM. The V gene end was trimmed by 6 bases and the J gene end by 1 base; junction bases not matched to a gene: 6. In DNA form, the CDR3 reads TGTGCCAGCAGCTCTCCGGGACAGGGGTCCTACGAGCAGTACTTC. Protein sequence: CASSSPGQGSYEQYF.

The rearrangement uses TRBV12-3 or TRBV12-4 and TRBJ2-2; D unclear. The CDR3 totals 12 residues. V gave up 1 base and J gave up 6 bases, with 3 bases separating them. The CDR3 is CASSLVAGELFF. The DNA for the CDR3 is TGTGCCAGCAGTTTAGTGGCCGGGGAGCTGTTTTTT.

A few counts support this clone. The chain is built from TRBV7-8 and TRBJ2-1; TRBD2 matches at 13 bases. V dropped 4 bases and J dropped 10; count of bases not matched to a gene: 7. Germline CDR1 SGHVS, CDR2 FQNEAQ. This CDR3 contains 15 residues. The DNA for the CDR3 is TGTGCCAGCAGCTCCCGACTAGCGGGAGGCATAGAGCAGTTCTTC. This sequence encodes CASSSRLAGGIEQFF. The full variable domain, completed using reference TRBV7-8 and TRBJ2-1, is GAGVSQSPRYKVAKRGQDVALRCDPISGHVSLFWYQQALGQGPEFLTYFQNEAQLDKSGLPSDRFFAERPEGSVSTLKIQRTQQEDSAVYLCASSSRLAGGIEQFFGPGTRLTVL.